This T cell receptor (beta chain) was found in a study of naive and memory T cell subsets. Germline CDR1 SGHTA, CDR2 FQGNSA. The junction had 11 bases not matched to a gene; V was cut back by 5 bases and J by 11 bases. The CDR3 is 15 amino acids. Four PCR rounds used nested alpha and beta constant region primers plus the SP2 primer. TCRdb ran MiXCR on the UMI-ligation and nested PCR reads and lists one entry per CDR3 protein. The sample consists of roughly 14,000 distinct CDR3 sequences, more than 4.5% of them appearing once. This clonotype has ten or more counts. Noted treatment: skin biopsy from PPD injection site in Mantoux-positive individual. The library had UMIs added by 3' ligation of an oligonucleotide to TCR cDNA.

Sequencing used skin, obtained from a tuberculin skin test site. The V and J genes are TRBV7-2 and TRBJ2-1; 11 nucleotides line up with TRBD2. The receptor comes from an adult in good health. This CDR3 is CASSITSGGPGKQFF. The DNA for the CDR3 is TGTGCCAGCAGCATCACTAGCGGGGGTCCCGGGAAGCAGTTCTTC.